Listed here are 15 T cell receptor beta chains from one sample, sequenced in a study of T cell repertoires in ileal Crohn's disease. Data came from immunoSEQ multiplex PCR; TCRdb stores just in-frame clones and leaves some out. Seen here are some 15,000 clones, about 60% observed once, and the top ten hold roughly 6.7%. Sequencing was performed on ileal tissue. These receptors originate from an adult with Crohn's disease.

The chain couples TRBV2 to TRBJ2-7, with a weak D call TRBD1 (7 bases). CDR3 length equals 16 residues. Germline values: CDR1 SNHLY, CDR2 FYNNEI. Trimming took off 4 bases at V and 1 base at J, with 17 bases between the two ends. CDR3 nucleotide sequence: TGTGCCAGCAGTGTGGAGGGGGCAGTCCGGTCCTACGAGCAGTACTTC. Translated: CASSVEGAVRSYEQYF.

The table lists this clone with a few counts. CDR3 region: CATRGVSYEQYF. CDR3 nucleotides: TGTGCCACCAGAGGGGTCAGCTACGAGCAGTACTTC. This rearrangement joins TRBV27 to TRBJ2-7; D might be TRBD1 or TRBD2, each matching 5 bases. V was cut by 10 bases and J by 3 bases, with 13 bases left in between. This CDR3 comprises 12 residues. Germline CDR1 is MNHEY and CDR2 is SMNVEV (reference sequence).

This chain links TRBV7-2 with TRBJ2-3; TRBD1 might be the D (5 bases). The V gene lost 5 bases and the J gene lost 4 bases, with 10 bases spanning the gap. The CDR3 is 13 amino acids. CDR1 and CDR2 from the germline V gene are SGHTA and FQGNSA. As DNA, the CDR3 is TGTGCCAGCAGCGACGGCAGGGCAGATACGCAGTATTTT. This translates into CASSDGRADTQYF.

Concerning this clone itself: Other DNA sequences within the sample encode an identical CDR3. The chain couples TRBV5-1 to TRBJ1-2, with D perhaps TRBD1 (6 bases). V was trimmed by 4 bases and J by 3 bases, leaving 10 bases between them. CDR3 length: 13 amino acids. The germline CDR1 and CDR2 sequences are SGHRS and YFSETQ. The CDR3 spells CASSPGQYYGYTF. The CDR3 DNA is TGCGCCAGCAGCCCCGGACAGTACTATGGCTACACCTTC.

This clone was counted only a few times. The CDR3 sequence is CASSLTNRDTGELFF. CDR3 in DNA: TGCGCCAGCAGCTTGACCAACAGGGACACCGGGGAGCTGTTTTTT. The gene calls are TRBV5-1 and TRBJ2-2, with D perhaps matching TRBD1 (6 bases). The V gene's germline CDR1 is SGHRS and CDR2 YFSETQ. CDR3 length: 15 residues. V dropped 1 base and J dropped 3 bases, with 10 bases sitting between them.

This chain connects TRBV28 to TRBJ1-1, with TRBD1 matching 12 bases. The germline gives CDR1 MDHEN, CDR2 SYDVKM. The CDR3 is 15 residues long. With V trimmed by 4 bases and J by 7 bases, 7 bases remained unmatched. This CDR3 is CASSSGQGAIGEAFF. The CDR3 nucleotides read TGTGCCAGCAGTTCGGGACAGGGGGCAATCGGTGAAGCTTTCTTT.

The chain recombines TRBV6-1 with TRBJ1-5, with 11 positions matching TRBD1. This CDR3 has 14 amino acids. Germline lookup yields CDR1 MNHNS and CDR2 SASEGT. V shed 8 bases, J shed 1 base, and the junction held 1 base outside the gene matches. The CDR3 DNA reads TGTGCCAGCGGGGACAGGGGGAGCAATCAGCCCCAGCATTTT. Its translation is CASGDRGSNQPQHF.

The genes are TRBV29-1 and TRBJ2-2; TRBD1 matches 8 bases. V dropped 6 bases and J dropped 1; count of bases not matched to a gene: 4. The CDR3 extends over 14 amino acids. Germline CDR1 reads SQVTM; CDR2 reads ANQGSEA. In DNA form, the CDR3 reads TGCAGCGTCCGACAGGGGAGGAACACCGGGGAGCTGTTTTTT. Protein sequence: CSVRQGRNTGELFF.

J is TRBJ2-1 and V is TRBV6-5; 9 bases fit TRBD1. Per the germline V gene, CDR1 is MNHEY and CDR2 is SVGAGI. V was clipped by 7 bases and J by 4 bases; unmatched bases: 5. The CDR3 consists of 14 residues. The CDR3 spells CASKDRGSYNEQFF. CDR3 DNA: TGTGCCAGCAAGGACAGGGGCTCATACAATGAGCAGTTCTTC.

The V and J genes are TRBV7-6 and TRBJ1-1; TRBD1 matches at 7 bases. CDR3 length equals 14 residues. CDR1 is SGHVS, CDR2 FNYEAQ, per germline. Germline trimming cut 5 bases from V and 1 base from J; bases unmatched to any gene: 4. The CDR3 loop reads CASSPGTANTEAFF. For the CDR3, the DNA is TGTGCCAGCAGCCCAGGGACAGCGAACACTGAAGCTTTCTTT.

The CDR3 sequence: CATSYYGSADTQYF. The DNA of the CDR3 is TGTGCCACCAGCTACTACGGAAGCGCAGATACGCAGTATTTT. The chain employs TRBV15 and TRBJ2-3; no reliable D call. This CDR3 spans 14 amino acids. V was pared by 5 bases and J by 4 bases, with 13 bases between. CDR1 is LNHNV, CDR2 YYDKDF, per germline (reference sequence).

The J gene is TRBJ2-7, the V gene TRBV5-5; 8 positions agree with TRBD1. J lost 4 bases, V lost 6 bases, and 9 bases had no gene match. Germline V gene sequence: CDR1 SGHKS, CDR2 YYEKEE (reference sequence). This CDR3 has 14 amino acids. The CDR3 nucleotides are TGTGCCAGCAACCAGGGGGCGAGATTGTACGAGCAGTACTTC. Protein product: CASNQGARLYEQYF.

The chain uses TRBV19 and TRBJ1-2, with a weak D call TRBD1 (5 bases). Trimming took 6 bases from V and 7 from J, leaving 21 bases between them. Germline lookup yields CDR1 LNHDA and CDR2 SQIVND (reference sequence). The CDR3 is 15 amino acids. The CDR3, as DNA: TGTGCCAGTAGGCCGGACATGGCGCGGTATCTTGGCTACACCTTC. This encodes CASRPDMARYLGYTF.

This clone showed up just a few times. This sample also contains other DNA sequences that code for the same CDR3. The chain uses TRBV2 and TRBJ2-1, with 8 bases identical to TRBD2. The CDR3 loop spans 14 amino acids. Germline loops: CDR1 SNHLY, CDR2 FYNNEI. V dropped 8 bases and J dropped 0; count of bases not matched to a gene: 3. The CDR3: CASSGTSSYNEQFF. In DNA, the CDR3 is TGTGCCAGCTCCGGGACTAGCTCCTACAATGAGCAGTTCTTC.

This chain links TRBV11-1 with TRBJ2-5, with TRBD2 matching 11 bases. The CDR3 extends over 14 amino acids. Germline V gene sequence: CDR1 SGHAT, CDR2 FQDESV (reference sequence). The junction had 4 bases not matched to a gene; V was cut back by 1 base and J by 9 bases. For the CDR3, the DNA is TGTGCCAGCAGCTTAGGAACTAGCGGGAGCCCCCAGTACTTC. Protein sequence: CASSLGTSGSPQYF.